The 20 T cell receptor beta chains below were found in one sample sequenced in a study of cytomegalovirus exposure and HLA in healthy donors. The PCR employed 60 Vbeta primers together with 13 Jbeta primers. This table comes from immunoSEQ multiplex PCR, and its TCRdb copy is limited to in-frame clones, with some not included. The data show under 200,000 clones, roughly 13% seen once. The specimen sequenced was PBMCs. The receptors originated from a man over 45 in good health and CMV-seropositive.

This clone was seen a few times. V usage is TRBV9 and J usage is TRBJ2-3; 8 bases map to TRBD2. From germline, CDR1 is SGDLS and CDR2 YYNGEE. Trimming cost V 7 bases and J 4 bases; bases outside gene matches: 14. CDR3 length: 16 amino acids. DNA for the CDR3: TGTGCCAGCTCCCCTGCCAGCGGGGGTATTTCAGATACGCAGTATTTT. Translated, it gives CASSPASGGISDTQYF. Complete variable domain (other parts from reference TRBV9 and TRBJ2-3): DSGVTQTPKHLITATGQRVTLRCSPRSGDLSVYWYQQSLDQGLQFLIQYYNGEERAKGNILERFSAQQFPDLHSELNLSSLELGDSALYFCASSPASGGISDTQYFGPGTRLTVL.

Worth noting for this clone: Other DNA sequences in this specimen translate into the identical CDR3. The CDR3 coding sequence is TGTGCCAGTAGTATAGGACAGGGGGCAACCGGGGAGCTGTTTTTT. Its protein is CASSIGQGATGELFF. This chain connects TRBV19 to TRBJ2-2; 10 nucleotides agree with TRBD1. CDR3 size: 15 residues. Germline CDR1 and CDR2: LNHDA and SQIVND (reference sequence). Trimming took 1 base from V and 5 from J; bases not matched to a gene: 1.

This rearrangement joins TRBV5-1 to TRBJ1-3; TRBD1 aligns across 7 bases. From germline, CDR1 is SGHRS and CDR2 YFSETQ. The CDR3 spans 16 residues. V trimming: 3 bases; J trimming: 4 bases; junction bases outside the gene matches: 10. CDR3 coding DNA: TGCGCCAGCAGCTGGGACAGCAATCGTGCAGGAAACACCATATATTTT. Its translation: CASSWDSNRAGNTIYF.

The CDR3 loop reads CASSSGLAGLAYNEQFF. CDR3 nucleotide sequence: TGCGCCAGCAGCTCAGGACTAGCGGGTTTAGCCTACAATGAGCAGTTCTTC. V usage is TRBV5-1 and J usage is TRBJ2-1; 11 bases map to TRBD2. The V gene's germline CDR1 is SGHRS and CDR2 YFSETQ. The CDR3 consists of 17 residues. Germline trimming cut 3 bases from V and 2 bases from J; bases unmatched to any gene: 7.

With respect to this clone: Other DNA variants within this sample encode the same CDR3. This rearrangement joins TRBV5-1 to TRBJ2-5; D remains unclear. The CDR3 consists of 13 residues. Germline V gene sequence: CDR1 SGHRS, CDR2 YFSETQ. Trimming stripped 0 bases from V and 3 bases from J, with 6 bases between. The CDR3 loop is CASSLGAEETQYF. The CDR3, as DNA: TGCGCCAGCAGCTTGGGGGCAGAAGAGACCCAGTACTTC.

This clone was seen a few times. The chain uses TRBV7-2 and TRBJ1-2; TRBD1 aligns across 7 bases. CDR3 length: 14 residues. V shed 4 bases and J 2 bases; nucleotides not matched to a gene: 4. Per germline, CDR1 SGHTA and CDR2 FQGNSA. The CDR3 spells CASSSDRSNYGYTF. DNA of the CDR3: TGTGCCAGCAGCTCGGACAGGAGCAACTATGGCTACACCTTC.

The V and J genes are TRBV19 and TRBJ1-5; D ambiguous. This CDR3 region has 15 residues. Trimming cost V 7 bases and J 3 bases, with 16 bases left between them. Germline assignment: CDR1 LNHDA and CDR2 SQIVND (reference sequence). The CDR3 DNA sequence: TGTGCCAGTACCCCGGGAGTCAGTCTCAATCAGCCCCAGCATTTT. Translating it yields CASTPGVSLNQPQHF. Variable domain in full (rest from reference TRBV19 and TRBJ1-5): DGGITQSPKYLFRKEGQNVTLSCEQNLNHDAMYWYRQDPGQGLRLIYYSQIVNDFQKGDIAEGYSVSREKKESFPLTVTSAQKNPTAFYLCASTPGVSLNQPQHFGDGTRLSIL.

This clone was counted only a few times. This sequence joins TRBV11-3 and TRBJ1-4; D is uncertain. Germline CDR1 SGHNT, CDR2 YENEEA. The V and J ends lost 4 bases and 5 bases respectively, with 11 bases between them. This CDR3 comprises 14 residues. This chain's CDR3 is CASSYLGPNEKLFF. As DNA, the CDR3 is TGTGCCAGCAGCTACCTGGGCCCAAATGAAAAACTGTTTTTT. Full variable domain (rest looked up from reference TRBV11-3 and TRBJ1-4): EAGVVQSPRYKIIEKKQPVAFWCNPISGHNTLYWYLQNLGQGPELLIRYENEEAVDDSQLPKDRFSAERLKGVDSTLKIQPAELGDSAVYLCASSYLGPNEKLFFGSGTQLSVL.

In its sample, this clone was seen a few times. The same CDR3 is also encoded by other DNA sequences in this sample. The chain couples TRBV25-1 to TRBJ1-2; 9 nucleotides agree with TRBD1. CDR3 length: 13 amino acids. Germline V gene data show CDR1 as MGHDK and CDR2 as SYGVNS. Germline trimming cut 5 bases from V and 4 bases from J; bases unmatched to any gene: 2. This chain's CDR3 is CASSPGQGYGYTF. In DNA, the CDR3 is TGTGCCAGCAGTCCGGGACAGGGCTATGGCTACACCTTC.

The CDR3 bases are TGTGCCAGCAGCTTAGCAGGACTAACGAATGAGCAGTTCTTC. This gives the protein CASSLAGLTNEQFF. The chain joins TRBV7-6 to TRBJ2-1; D possibly corresponds to TRBD2 (6 bases). The CDR3 is 14 amino acids. Germline CDR1 reads SGHVS; CDR2 reads FNYEAQ. Trimming cost V 0 bases and J 7 bases, with 10 bases left between them.

The V and J genes are TRBV13 and TRBJ1-2, with TRBD1 identical over 11 bases. The CDR3 is 18 residues long. Germline CDR1 PRHDT, CDR2 FYEKMQ (reference sequence). J lost 4 bases, V lost 5 bases, and 15 bases had no gene match. The DNA for the CDR3 is TGTGCCAGCAGCCCGAGTCCCGGGACAGGGGGGCCTAGCTATGGCTACACCTTC. The encoded protein is CASSPSPGTGGPSYGYTF.

The V call is TRBV25-1, the J call TRBJ1-1; 7 bases are a match to TRBD1. The V gene end was trimmed by 5 bases and the J gene end by 4 bases; junction bases not matched to a gene: 13. Per germline, CDR1 MGHDK and CDR2 SYGVNS. The CDR3 has 16 residues. The CDR3 protein is CASSPHRTGASTEAFF. The CDR3 DNA sequence: TGTGCCAGCAGTCCACACCGGACAGGTGCTAGCACTGAAGCTTTCTTT. The variable domain in full, with the rest retrieved from reference TRBV25-1 and TRBJ1-1, is EADIYQTPRYLVIGTGKKITLECSQTMGHDKMYWYQQDPGMELHLIHYSYGVNSTEKGDLSSESTVSRIRTEHFPLTLESARPSHTSQYLCASSPHRTGASTEAFFGQGTRLTVV.

This rearrangement joins TRBV6-5 to TRBJ2-2; 9 bases agree with TRBD1. The V and J ends lost 6 bases and 6 bases, in that order; junction bases with no gene match: 8. Germline CDR1 is MNHEY and CDR2 is SVGAGI. This CDR3 has 15 amino acids. The CDR3 coding sequence is TGTGCCAGCAGGGACAGGGGCCGGGACTCCGGGGAGCTGTTTTTT. It encodes CASRDRGRDSGELFF.

This chain connects TRBV19 to TRBJ1-1, with D possibly being TRBD1 (6 bases). The ends were cut back, 3 bases at V and 0 bases at J, with 14 bases in the middle. The CDR3 contains 16 residues. Germline-derived CDR1 and CDR2 are LNHDA and SQIVND (reference sequence). The CDR3 region has the DNA TGTGCCAGTAGTATTTGGGCAGGGGTAATGAACACTGAAGCTTTCTTT. Protein: CASSIWAGVMNTEAFF.

The chain employs TRBV5-6 and TRBJ1-6, with D unresolved. Trimming took off 0 bases at V and 11 bases at J, with 9 bases between the two ends. The CDR3 length is 13 residues. The germline V gene encodes CDR1 SGHDT and CDR2 YYEEEE. The CDR3 DNA follows: TGTGCCAGCAGCTTGGGTCGGGGTCCACCCCTCCACTTT. This sequence encodes CASSLGRGPPLHF.

The rearrangement links TRBV5-1 to TRBJ2-3; D is unresolved. The germline V gene encodes CDR1 SGHRS and CDR2 YFSETQ. The CDR3 consists of 16 residues. V was pared by 0 bases and J by 0 bases, with 11 bases between. The CDR3 coding sequence is TGCGCCAGCAGCTTGGGGTCAGGCTTTAGCACAGATACGCAGTATTTT. Amino acids: CASSLGSGFSTDTQYF.

This clone has only a few counts. The chain combines TRBV9 with TRBJ2-7, with a weak D call TRBD2 (5 bases). The V gene's germline CDR1 is SGDLS and CDR2 YYNGEE. The CDR3 has 13 amino acids. V gave up 4 bases and J gave up 3 bases, with 11 bases separating them. CDR3 amino acids: CASSLRVGYEQYF. In DNA, the CDR3 is TGTGCCAGCAGCTTGCGGGTTGGCTACGAGCAGTACTTC.

The V gene is TRBV5-1, the J gene TRBJ1-6; D may be TRBD1 (6 bases). V lost 0 bases and J lost 3, with 10 bases in between. The CDR3 runs to 16 residues. CDR1 is SGHRS and CDR2 is YFSETQ in the germline V gene. CDR3 in amino acids: CASSLGDTNYNSPLHF. The CDR3 bases are TGCGCCAGCAGCTTGGGGGACACTAACTATAATTCACCCCTCCACTTT.

The rearrangement uses TRBV28 and TRBJ1-6; D is ambiguous. Germline CDR1 MDHEN, CDR2 SYDVKM. The CDR3 extends over 15 amino acids. V lost 3 bases and J 0 bases, leaving 6 bases between the germline ends. CDR3 loop: CASSFGFSYNSPLHF. Written as DNA, the CDR3 is TGTGCCAGCAGTTTCGGGTTCTCCTATAATTCACCCCTCCACTTT.

The chain employs TRBV2 and TRBJ2-7, with 7 bases aligning to TRBD1. From germline, CDR1 is SNHLY and CDR2 FYNNEI. Trimming took 6 bases from V and 4 from J; bases not matched to a gene: 0. The CDR3 loop spans 11 amino acids. CDR3 amino acids: CASRTGYEQYF. The CDR3 nucleotides read TGTGCCAGCAGGACAGGGTACGAGCAGTACTTC.